This passage covers 9 T cell receptor beta chains from one sample sequenced in a study of T cells in Graves' hyperthyroidism and ophthalmopathy. Amplified regions were TCR beta CDR3 sequences from RNA transcripts. During a first-round RT-PCR of the TCR CDR3, the HTBI primer set was used. TCRdb processed the multiplex PCR reads anew with MiXCR; each CDR3 protein has one entry. Altogether around 350,000 distinct CDR3 sequences are present, roughly 19% being singletons, with the ten largest covering roughly 3.5%. Sequenced sample: blood. The source is a young woman with Graves' hyperthyroidism.

The table lists this clonotype with many counts. This chain joins TRBV6-5 and TRBJ1-5, with D unclear. Germline V gene lookup returns CDR1 MNHEY and CDR2 SVGAGI. V lost 3 bases and J lost 9, with 12 bases in between. The CDR3 has 13 residues. The CDR3 bases are TGTGCCAGCAGTTATCGGCTCGGGTGGCCCCAGCATTTT. It translates to CASSYRLGWPQHF.

This clonotype was observed at least ten times. The V and J genes are TRBV7-8 and TRBJ2-2; possibly TRBD2 for D (7 bases). The germline CDR1 and CDR2 sequences are SGHVS and FQNEAQ. CDR3 length equals 17 residues. Trimming removed 5 bases from V and 5 bases from J, with 21 bases in between. The CDR3, as DNA: TGTGCCAGCAGCGCCCGTTTCCGGGGGGCGCAAACCGGGGAGCTGTTTTTT. Encoded protein: CASSARFRGAQTGELFF. Full variable domain (remainder filled in from reference TRBV7-8 and TRBJ2-2): GAGVSQSPRYKVAKRGQDVALRCDPISGHVSLFWYQQALGQGPEFLTYFQNEAQLDKSGLPSDRFFAERPEGSVSTLKIQRTQQEDSAVYLCASSARFRGAQTGELFFGEGSRLTVL.

There are many counts of this clonotype. The V gene is TRBV19, the J gene TRBJ1-3, with 8 bases that match TRBD1. This CDR3 contains 13 residues. With 8 bases clipped from V and 2 bases from J, the junction kept 2 bases outside the gene matches. Germline V gene sequence: CDR1 LNHDA, CDR2 SQIVND (reference sequence). The CDR3 reads CASADRAGNTIYF. The CDR3, as DNA: TGTGCCAGTGCGGACAGGGCTGGAAACACCATATATTTT. Variable domain in full (rest from reference TRBV19 and TRBJ1-3): DGGITQSPKYLFRKEGQNVTLSCEQNLNHDAMYWYRQDPGQGLRLIYYSQIVNDFQKGDIAEGYSVSREKKESFPLTVTSAQKNPTAFYLCASADRAGNTIYFGEGSWLTVV.

The V call is TRBV28, the J call TRBJ1-5, with 8 bases fitting TRBD1. The ends lost 1 base at V and 7 bases at J; junction bases unmatched: 9. The CDR3 has 16 amino acids. Germline V gene sequence: CDR1 MDHEN, CDR2 SYDVKM. In DNA form, the CDR3 reads TGTGCCAGCAGTTTATTGAGGACAGGGACAGGCCAGCCCCAGCATTTT. It encodes CASSLLRTGTGQPQHF.

The sample holds many counts of this clonotype. DNA for the CDR3: TGTGCCAGCAGCTTAGGTACCAGCGTGACCACTGAAGCTTTCTTT. It translates to CASSLGTSVTTEAFF. The rearrangement links TRBV11-3 to TRBJ1-1; unclear D gene. This CDR3 is 15 amino acids long. Trimming left V 1 base short and J 4 bases short, with 13 bases between. Germline assignment: CDR1 SGHNT and CDR2 YENEEA. The complete variable domain, with remaining parts taken from reference TRBV11-3 and TRBJ1-1, reads EAGVVQSPRYKIIEKKQPVAFWCNPISGHNTLYWYLQNLGQGPELLIRYENEEAVDDSQLPKDRFSAERLKGVDSTLKIQPAELGDSAVYLCASSLGTSVTTEAFFGQGTRLTVV.

The table lists this clonotype with many counts. The genes are TRBV4-1 and TRBJ1-4, with 9 bases fitting TRBD1. CDR1 is MGHRA and CDR2 is YSYEKL in the germline V gene. V trimming: 0 bases; J trimming: 8 bases; junction bases outside the gene matches: 4. The length of the CDR3 is 15 residues. CDR3 nucleotides: TGCGCCAGCAGCCAAGAAGACAGGGGGGGAGAAAAACTGTTTTTT. Translating gives CASSQEDRGGEKLFF.

This clonotype has at least ten counts. This chain connects TRBV5-1 to TRBJ2-7, with a tentative D call TRBD1 (6 bases). The V gene's germline CDR1 is SGHRS and CDR2 YFSETQ. This CDR3 comprises 16 residues. With 0 bases removed from V and 4 bases from J, the gap between germline ends came to 17 bases. The CDR3 spells CASSLVGGHYMYEQYF. CDR3 sequence (DNA): TGCGCCAGCAGCTTGGTTGGGGGACACTATATGTACGAGCAGTACTTC.

In this sample, this clonotype turned up a few times. This sequence joins TRBV12-3 or TRBV12-4 and TRBJ2-5; 9 bases are a match to TRBD1. J lost 4 bases, V lost 5 bases, and 8 bases had no gene match. CDR3 length equals 15 residues. CDR3 sequence: CASSEDRGRGETQYF. In DNA form, the CDR3 reads TGTGCCAGCAGTGAGGACAGGGGTAGGGGAGAGACCCAGTACTTC.

This clonotype was seen ten or more times. V is TRBV10-3 and J is TRBJ2-5, with D uncertain. The CDR3 has 14 residues. Trimming pared 0 bases from V and 5 bases from J, leaving 10 bases between. Germline V lookup: CDR1 ENHRY, CDR2 SYGVKD. The CDR3 loop is CAISESTSWETQYF. The DNA for the CDR3 is TGTGCCATCAGTGAGTCAACCTCATGGGAGACCCAGTACTTC.